The 6 T cell receptor beta chains below all came from one sample that was sequenced in a study of shared clonotypes between healthy human individuals. The assay was immunoSEQ multiplex PCR, and TCRdb's table has in-frame clones only and misses some. The sample includes under 2,000,000 clones, just under 95% of them seen just once. Naive CD8 cells were CD45RO-negative, positively selected for CCR7, excluding terminally differentiated effector memory CD45RA+ cells. Sequenced sample: naive CD8+ T cells sorted from blood. All receptors derive from a man aged 18 to 30 in good health.

The chain employs TRBV5-1 and TRBJ2-3; 14 bases are shared with TRBD2. CDR3 length: 17 amino acids. CDR1 SGHRS and CDR2 YFSETQ come from the germline V gene. Germline trimming cut 4 bases from V and 6 bases from J; bases unmatched to any gene: 10. This CDR3 is CASSPGLAGVFRDTQYF. CDR3 sequence (DNA): TGCGCCAGCAGCCCGGGACTAGCGGGAGTCTTTAGGGATACGCAGTATTTT.

The chain carries TRBV19 and TRBJ1-2; TRBD1 might be the D (6 bases). From germline, CDR1 is LNHDA and CDR2 SQIVND (reference sequence). The V end was cut by 8 bases, the J end by 10 bases, with 23 bases between. This CDR3 region has 14 residues. The CDR3 reads CASRQTRDTLNYTF. Written as DNA, the CDR3 is TGTGCCAGTCGGCAGACCCGGGACACCCTTAACTACACCTTC. The whole variable domain, filled in from reference TRBV19 and TRBJ1-2, reads DGGITQSPKYLFRKEGQNVTLSCEQNLNHDAMYWYRQDPGQGLRLIYYSQIVNDFQKGDIAEGYSVSREKKESFPLTVTSAQKNPTAFYLCASRQTRDTLNYTFGSGTRLTVV.

Regarding this clone: The same CDR3 arises from other DNA sequences in this sample as well. The chain carries TRBV9 and TRBJ2-3; D call uncertain. Germline V gene sequence: CDR1 SGDLS, CDR2 YYNGEE. Deletions cut 2 bases from V and 6 bases from J, with 10 bases between. CDR3 length equals 13 residues. The CDR3 DNA follows: TGTGCCAGCAGCGTTGTCAGTGGCGATACGCAGTATTTT. Translated: CASSVVSGDTQYF.

J is TRBJ2-7 and V is TRBV9, with 8 positions matching TRBD2. Germline trimming cut 0 bases from V and 2 bases from J; bases unmatched to any gene: 7. Germline V gives CDR1 SGDLS, CDR2 YYNGEE. This CDR3 is built from 16 residues. The CDR3 bases are TGTGCCAGCAGCGTAGGTCTGAGCGGGAGCACCTACGAGCAGTACTTC. Amino acid sequence: CASSVGLSGSTYEQYF.

This clone showed up just once. This sequence joins TRBV7-9 and TRBJ2-1; 8 positions match TRBD2. Trimming at V came to 1 base and at J to 2 bases, leaving 4 bases not matched to a gene. Germline CDR1 and CDR2: SEHNR and FQNEAQ (reference sequence). CDR3 length: 16 amino acids. The DNA of the CDR3 is TGTGCCAGCAGCTTAGGGCCTAGCGGGCCCTACAATGAGCAGTTCTTC. Translating it yields CASSLGPSGPYNEQFF. The whole variable domain, remainder taken from reference TRBV7-9 and TRBJ2-1, is DTGVSQNPRHKITKRGQNVTFRCDPISEHNRLYWYRQTLGQGPEFLTYFQNEAQLEKSRLLSDRFSAERPKGSFSTLEIQRTEQGDSAMYLCASSLGPSGPYNEQFFGPGTRLTVL.

This clone was observed a single time. V usage is TRBV27 and J usage is TRBJ1-5, with 7 bases that match TRBD1. The germline V gene encodes CDR1 MNHEY and CDR2 SMNVEV (reference sequence). The V segment lost 5 bases and the J segment 7 bases; nucleotides outside the gene matches: 8. The CDR3 loop spans 14 amino acids. For the CDR3, the DNA is TGTGCCAGCAGTGTGAGGGGGCAGGGACAGCCCCAGCATTTT. Translating it yields CASSVRGQGQPQHF.